These 2 T cell receptor beta chains were sequenced from one sample in a study of shared clonotypes between healthy human individuals (dated by TCRdb to the early 2020s). Library preparation was by the immunoSEQ multiplex PCR assay. Not all clones reach the TCRdb copy of this immuneACCESS table, which keeps in-frame sequences only. Checked studies attribute under half of the gap to unresolved V genes and leave the rest unexplained. The table for this sample lists 2 million to 2.5 million clones; 95% of them were counted only once. The ten largest clones capture over 0.1% of the sample. The sequencing input was naive CD4+ T cells sorted from blood. Interpreted using the paper, the cell subset or site label stands for: CD45RA+ positively selected. The receptors derive from a man younger than 30 in good health.

This CDR3 reads CATASGTLRYEQYF. The CDR3 DNA is TGTGCCACCGCCTCCGGGACTCTTCGGTACGAGCAGTACTTC. The chain is built from TRBV27 and TRBJ2-7, with a possible D match to TRBD2 (6 bases). Germline CDR1 and CDR2: MNHEY and SMNVEV (reference sequence). The CDR3 consists of 14 residues. V dropped 10 bases and J dropped 4 bases, with 20 bases sitting between them.

This clone was picked up one time. The same CDR3 can be traced to other DNA sequences in this sample. This sequence joins TRBV6-5 and TRBJ2-3, with TRBD2 matching 9 bases. V shed 3 bases and J 2 bases; nucleotides not matched to a gene: 3. From germline, CDR1 is MNHEY and CDR2 SVGAGI. The CDR3 is made up of 15 amino acids. Written as DNA, the CDR3 is TGTGCCAGCAGTTATGTAGCGGGAGCCACAGATACGCAGTATTTT. Its translation is CASSYVAGATDTQYF.